Following are 8 T cell receptor beta chains from one sample sequenced in a study of blood T cell repertoires in COVID-19. Sequenced by immunoSEQ multiplex PCR; TCRdb stores in-frame clones only, minus some. The sample carries tens of thousands of clones, 85% to 90% recorded once. The material sequenced was peripheral blood. These receptors were obtained from a woman of 80 years or more with COVID-19, enrolled during active disease.

The genes are TRBV7-9 and TRBJ1-1; tentatively, D is TRBD1 (6 bases). The germline V gene has CDR1 SEHNR and CDR2 FQNEAQ (reference sequence). The CDR3 totals 15 residues. V was shortened by 3 bases and J by 0 bases, with 11 bases between the two germline ends. DNA for the CDR3: TGTGCCAGCAGCTTGACAGGCGCTTTGAACACTGAAGCTTTCTTT. Translated, it gives CASSLTGALNTEAFF.

J is TRBJ1-3 and V is TRBV28; D may be TRBD1 (5 bases). CDR1 is MDHEN and CDR2 is SYDVKM in the germline V gene. The CDR3 sequence is 14 residues long. Trimming left V 8 bases short and J 1 base short, with 12 bases between. The CDR3 region has the DNA TGTGCCAGCGGGGAATCAGGGTCTGGAAACACCATATATTTT. The encoded protein is CASGESGSGNTIYF.

This rearrangement joins TRBV24-1 to TRBJ1-2; TRBD1 agrees at 11 bases. There are 15 residues in the CDR3. The V gene's germline CDR1 is KGHDR and CDR2 SFDVKD. V dropped 6 bases and J dropped 1; count of bases not matched to a gene: 3. The CDR3 region is CATSWTGGSNYGYTF. The CDR3 DNA reads TGTGCCACCAGTTGGACAGGGGGCAGTAACTATGGCTACACCTTC.

The chain combines TRBV2 with TRBJ2-1; 7 bases agree with TRBD1. CDR1 is SNHLY and CDR2 is FYNNEI in the germline V gene. The CDR3 runs to 13 residues. J gave up 8 bases and V 4 bases, and 5 bases lay outside the gene matches. The CDR3 reads CASSGQGLHEQFF. Written as DNA, the CDR3 is TGTGCCAGCAGTGGACAGGGTCTCCATGAGCAGTTCTTC.

This chain links TRBV6-5 with TRBJ2-7, with 8 bases matching TRBD1. This CDR3 contains 13 residues. V lost 5 bases and J lost 4; bases outside the gene matches: 4. Germline CDR1 is MNHEY and CDR2 is SVGAGI. The CDR3 loop reads CASSRTGTYEQYF. The CDR3 DNA reads TGTGCCAGCAGTAGGACAGGGACTTACGAGCAGTACTTC.

The chain links TRBV18 to TRBJ2-7, with a tentative D call TRBD2 (5 bases). Trimming shortened V by 6 bases and J by 0 bases, and 18 bases separated the two germline ends. The CDR3 sequence is 16 residues long. From germline, CDR1 is KGHSH and CDR2 LQKENI. The DNA of the CDR3 is TGTGCCAGCTCCGAATACGTCTCGGGGAGCTCCTACGAGCAGTACTTC. It translates to CASSEYVSGSSYEQYF. Complete variable domain (other parts from reference TRBV18 and TRBJ2-7): NAGVMQNPRHLVRRRGQEARLRCSPMKGHSHVYWYRQLPEEGLKFMVYLQKENIIDESGMPKERFSAEFPKEGPSILRIQQVVRGDSAAYFCASSEYVSGSSYEQYFGPGTRLTVT.

CDR3 sequence: CASSDGTSGGNEQFF. CDR3 nucleotides: TGCGCCAGCAGCGACGGGACTAGCGGGGGCAATGAGCAGTTCTTC. The rearrangement joins TRBV5-1 to TRBJ2-1, with 14 bases lining up with TRBD2. CDR3 length equals 15 residues. The germline V gene encodes CDR1 SGHRS and CDR2 YFSETQ. The trim removed 4 bases at V and 6 bases at J, leaving 3 bases unmatched. The full variable domain, in which reference TRBV5-1 and TRBJ2-1 provide the parts outside the CDR3, is KAGVTQTPRYLIKTRGQQVTLSCSPISGHRSVSWYQQTPGQGLQFLFEYFSETQRNKGNFPGRFSGRQFSNSRSEMNVSTLELGDSALYLCASSDGTSGGNEQFFGPGTRLTVL.

The V call is TRBV6-6, the J call TRBJ2-5; 9 bases are shared with TRBD2. V trimming: 2 bases; J trimming: 1 base; junction bases outside the gene matches: 5. Germline CDR1 is MNHNY and CDR2 is SVGAGI (reference sequence). This CDR3 is 16 amino acids long. CDR3 amino acids: CASSYGAGGSQETQYF. The CDR3 DNA is TGTGCCAGCAGTTACGGCGCGGGAGGGTCCCAAGAGACCCAGTACTTC.